This T cell receptor beta chain was identified during a study of shared clonotypes between healthy human individuals. Study-wide background: Three plates were used per donor for CD4 naive, three for CD4 memory, two for CD8 naive and one for CD8 memory.

Study findings and constraints: The four-donor shared clonotypes exceeded non-shared clonotypes in generation probability, with non-shared ones scoring lower.

The CDR3 is made up of 13 amino acids. Trimming cost V 0 bases and J 3 bases, with 7 bases left between them. Germline V gene lookup returns CDR1 SGDLS and CDR2 YYNGEE. The protocol was immunoSEQ multiplex PCR, while the TCRdb copy is restricted to in-frame clones and leaves out a portion. Of fewer than 1.6 million clones listed, 98% to 99% were seen once; the top ten hold roughly 0.36%. Adult donors, all healthy and HIV-negative, had no recent acute infections or vaccinations. Everyone who donated was a Caucasian adult who lived in Nashville, Tennessee. This clone was picked up one time. Its antigen is as yet unknown.

The sequenced sample consisted of naive CD4+ T cells sorted from blood. Noted subset: CD45RA+ positively selected. The TCR comes from a man in his thirties or forties in good health. V and J are TRBV9 and TRBJ2-7; D gene uncertain. In DNA form, the CDR3 reads TGTGCCAGCAGCGTAGGGGGTAACTACGAGCAGTACTTC. The encoded protein is CASSVGGNYEQYF.